This T cell receptor (beta chain) was captured by sequencing in a study of vaccination effects on CD4 cells after COVID-19. Across the study: About 2.2 million PBMC per well received about 10 IU/ml IL-2 and approximately 9.2 ug/ml peptides in culture.

Assay: immunoSEQ multiplex PCR; the TCRdb copy retains only in-frame clones and omits some. This sample has about 74,000 clones, with roughly three quarters found just once. Cultured cells yielded isolated CD4+ T cells after 10 to 11 days. Nucleocapsid antibodies stayed negative before and after vaccination, showing no earlier SARS-CoV-2 infection. It was on days 3 and 7 that half the medium was replaced with IL-2 medium. Study observations and caveats: Few convalescent patients and no early post-infection timepoints were included in the study.

CDR1 SGHNT and CDR2 YYREEE come from the germline V gene (reference sequence). Between the trimmed V and J ends, which lost 3 bases and 5 bases, there was a span of 14 bases. CDR3 length equals 14 residues. As regards this clone: Its antigen is not identified.

This specimen was CD4+ T cells from PBMCs cultured without peptide, taken before COVID-19 vaccination. The origin of this receptor is a human donor who received a COVID-19 vaccine. The V gene is TRBV5-4, the J gene TRBJ1-1; D is undetermined. CDR3 amino acids: CASSSRVETTEAFF. The CDR3 region has the DNA TGTGCCAGCAGCTCCAGAGTAGAGACAACTGAAGCTTTCTTT.